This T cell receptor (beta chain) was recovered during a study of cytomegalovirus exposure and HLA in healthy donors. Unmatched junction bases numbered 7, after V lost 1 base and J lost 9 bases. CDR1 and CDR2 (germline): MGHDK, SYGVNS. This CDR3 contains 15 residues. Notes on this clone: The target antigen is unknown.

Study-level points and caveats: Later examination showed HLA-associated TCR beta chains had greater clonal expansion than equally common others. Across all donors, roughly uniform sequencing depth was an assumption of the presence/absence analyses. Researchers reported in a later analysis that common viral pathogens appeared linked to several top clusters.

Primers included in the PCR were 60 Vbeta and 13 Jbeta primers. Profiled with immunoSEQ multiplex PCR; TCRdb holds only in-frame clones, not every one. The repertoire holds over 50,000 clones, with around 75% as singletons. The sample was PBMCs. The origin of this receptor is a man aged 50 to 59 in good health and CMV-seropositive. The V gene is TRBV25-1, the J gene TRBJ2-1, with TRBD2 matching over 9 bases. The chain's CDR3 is CASSEWAGGRIEQFF. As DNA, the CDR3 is TGTGCCAGCAGTGAATGGGCGGGAGGGCGGATTGAGCAGTTCTTC.